The entry that follows covers one T cell receptor (beta chain) sequence. CDR1 and CDR2 from the germline V gene are LGHDT and YNNKEL (reference sequence). Trimming pared 1 base from V and 11 bases from J, leaving 15 bases between. The CDR3 length is 15 residues. The sample originates from a study of blood T cell repertoires in COVID-19. Study overall: Acute-phase and convalescent COVID-19 samples originated in the United States, Italy and Spain. T cells, B-cell-depleted T cells, or PBMCs provided the cDNA or gDNA that served as material.

In the original analysis: Reference gene primer amplification in the assay estimated nucleated cell counts. Profiled with immunoSEQ multiplex PCR; TCRdb holds only in-frame clones, not every one. Clone size and V and J calls were adopted from that table, with D and trimming inferred from the DNA. The table has fewer than 250,000 clones, over 80% seen once. Sequencing used peripheral blood. This clonotype was obtained from a woman aged 60-75 years with active or convalescent COVID-19. The V gene is TRBV3-1 (or the pseudogene TRBV3-2), the J gene TRBJ1-6; no reliable D call. The CDR3 region has the DNA TGTGCCAGCAGCCAAGGGAGGATTGGTGGGGCACCCCTCCACTTT. It specifies CASSQGRIGGAPLHF.